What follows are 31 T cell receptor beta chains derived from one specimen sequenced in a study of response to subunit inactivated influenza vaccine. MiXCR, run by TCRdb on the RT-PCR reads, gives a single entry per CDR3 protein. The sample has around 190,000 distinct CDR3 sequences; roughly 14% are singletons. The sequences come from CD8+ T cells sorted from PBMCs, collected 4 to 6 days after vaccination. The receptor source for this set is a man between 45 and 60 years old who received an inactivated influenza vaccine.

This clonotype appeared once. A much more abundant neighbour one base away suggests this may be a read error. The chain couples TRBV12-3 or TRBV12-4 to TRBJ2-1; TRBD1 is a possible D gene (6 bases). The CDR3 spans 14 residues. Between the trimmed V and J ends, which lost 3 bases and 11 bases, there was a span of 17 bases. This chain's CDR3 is CASSLNRVMNKQFF. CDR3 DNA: TGTGCCAGCAGTTTGAACAGGGTTATGAATAAGCAGTTCTTC.

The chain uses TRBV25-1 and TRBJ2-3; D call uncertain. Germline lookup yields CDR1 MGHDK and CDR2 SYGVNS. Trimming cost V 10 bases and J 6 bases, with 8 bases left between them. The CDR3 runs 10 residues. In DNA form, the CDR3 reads TGTGCCACCGCGCGCGATACGCAGTATTTT. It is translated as CATARDTQYF.

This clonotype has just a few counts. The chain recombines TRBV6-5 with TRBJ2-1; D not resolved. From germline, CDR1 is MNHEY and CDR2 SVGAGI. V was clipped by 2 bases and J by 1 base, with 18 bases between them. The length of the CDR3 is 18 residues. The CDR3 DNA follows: TGTGCCAGCAGTTACCACCCCGCTTATGGTGGGTCCTACAATGAGCAGTTCTTC. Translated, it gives CASSYHPAYGGSYNEQFF.

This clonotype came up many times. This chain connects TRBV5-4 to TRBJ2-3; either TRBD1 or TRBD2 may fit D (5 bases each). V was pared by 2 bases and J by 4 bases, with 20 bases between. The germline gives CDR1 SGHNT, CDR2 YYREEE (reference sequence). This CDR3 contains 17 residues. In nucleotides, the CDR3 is TGTGCCAGCAGCTTCGAGCCCGTAGGGGAGAACGCAGATACGCAGTATTTT. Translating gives CASSFEPVGENADTQYF.

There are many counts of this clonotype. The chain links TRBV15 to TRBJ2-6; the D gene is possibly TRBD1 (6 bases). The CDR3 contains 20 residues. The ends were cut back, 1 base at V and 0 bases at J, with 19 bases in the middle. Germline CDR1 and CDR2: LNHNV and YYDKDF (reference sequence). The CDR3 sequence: CATSRGLNRDTLSGANVLTF. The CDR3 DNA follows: TGTGCCACCAGCAGAGGGTTAAACCGGGACACCCTCTCTGGGGCCAACGTCCTGACTTTC.

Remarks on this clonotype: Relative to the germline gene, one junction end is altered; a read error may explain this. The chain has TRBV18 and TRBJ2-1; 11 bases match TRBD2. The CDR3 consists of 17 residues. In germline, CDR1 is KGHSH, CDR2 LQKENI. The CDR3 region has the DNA TGTGCCAGCTCACCACTCGATAGCGGGGGGGCCGTCAATGTGCAGTTCTTC. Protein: CASSPLDSGGAVNVQFF.

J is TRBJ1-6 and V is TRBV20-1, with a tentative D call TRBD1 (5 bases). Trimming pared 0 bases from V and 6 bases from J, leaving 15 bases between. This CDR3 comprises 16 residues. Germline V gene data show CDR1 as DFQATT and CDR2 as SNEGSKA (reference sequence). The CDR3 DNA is TGCAGTGCTAGAGATAACTATCAGGGCGGTAATTCACCCCTCCACTTT. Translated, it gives CSARDNYQGGNSPLHF.

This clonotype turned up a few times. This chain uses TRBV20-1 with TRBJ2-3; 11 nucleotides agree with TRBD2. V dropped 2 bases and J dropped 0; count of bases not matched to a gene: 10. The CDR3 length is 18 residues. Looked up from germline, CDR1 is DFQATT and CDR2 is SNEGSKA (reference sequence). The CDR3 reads CSARSLAGGPASTDTQYF. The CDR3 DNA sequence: TGCAGTGCTAGAAGCCTAGCGGGAGGCCCGGCTAGCACAGATACGCAGTATTTT.

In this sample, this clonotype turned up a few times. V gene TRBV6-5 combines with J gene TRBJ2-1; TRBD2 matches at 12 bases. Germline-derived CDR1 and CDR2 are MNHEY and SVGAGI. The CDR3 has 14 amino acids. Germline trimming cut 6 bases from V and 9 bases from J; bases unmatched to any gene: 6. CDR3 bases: TGTGCCAGCAGCTTACTAGCGGGGGGTATTGAGCAGTTCTTC. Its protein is CASSLLAGGIEQFF.

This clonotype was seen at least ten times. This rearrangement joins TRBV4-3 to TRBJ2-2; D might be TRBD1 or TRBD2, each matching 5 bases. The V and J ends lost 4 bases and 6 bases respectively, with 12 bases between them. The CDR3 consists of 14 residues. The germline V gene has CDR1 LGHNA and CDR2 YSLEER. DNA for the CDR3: TGCGCCAGCAGCCGGACCGGGACCTCCGGGGAGCTGTTTTTT. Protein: CASSRTGTSGELFF.

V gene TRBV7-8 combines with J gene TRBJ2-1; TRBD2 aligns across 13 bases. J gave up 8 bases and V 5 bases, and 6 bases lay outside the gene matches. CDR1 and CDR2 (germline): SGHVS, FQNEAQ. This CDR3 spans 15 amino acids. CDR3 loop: CASSHGLAGVYEQFF. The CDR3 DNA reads TGTGCCAGCAGCCATGGACTAGCGGGAGTCTATGAGCAGTTCTTC.

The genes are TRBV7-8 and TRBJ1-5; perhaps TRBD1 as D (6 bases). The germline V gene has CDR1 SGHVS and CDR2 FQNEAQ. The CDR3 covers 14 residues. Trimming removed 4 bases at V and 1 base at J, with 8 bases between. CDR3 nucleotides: TGTGCCAGCAGCTACAGGGACAGCAATCAGCCCCAGCATTTT. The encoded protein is CASSYRDSNQPQHF.

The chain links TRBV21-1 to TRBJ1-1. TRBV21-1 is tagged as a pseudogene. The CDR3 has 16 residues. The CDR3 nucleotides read TGTGCCAGCAGCAAAGAGGGAGAGGCCCACGGCACTGAAGCTTTCTTT. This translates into CASSKEGEAHGTEAFF.

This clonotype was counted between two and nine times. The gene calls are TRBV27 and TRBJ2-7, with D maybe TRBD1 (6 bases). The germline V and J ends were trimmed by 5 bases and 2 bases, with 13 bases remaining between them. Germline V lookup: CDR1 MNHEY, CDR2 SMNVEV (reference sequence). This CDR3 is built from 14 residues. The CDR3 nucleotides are TGTGCCAGCAGTCCGCGACAGGAACCCTACGAGCAGTACTTC. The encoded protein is CASSPRQEPYEQYF.

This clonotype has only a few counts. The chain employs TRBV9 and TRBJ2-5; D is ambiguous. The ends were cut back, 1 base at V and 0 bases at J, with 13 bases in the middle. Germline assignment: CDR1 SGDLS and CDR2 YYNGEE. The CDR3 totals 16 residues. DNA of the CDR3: TGTGCCAGCAGCGTATCGGAGTATGGGTACCAAGAGACCCAGTACTTC. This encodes CASSVSEYGYQETQYF. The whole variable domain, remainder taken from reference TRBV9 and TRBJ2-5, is DSGVTQTPKHLITATGQRVTLRCSPRSGDLSVYWYQQSLDQGLQFLIQYYNGEERAKGNILERFSAQQFPDLHSELNLSSLELGDSALYFCASSVSEYGYQETQYFGPGTRLLVL.

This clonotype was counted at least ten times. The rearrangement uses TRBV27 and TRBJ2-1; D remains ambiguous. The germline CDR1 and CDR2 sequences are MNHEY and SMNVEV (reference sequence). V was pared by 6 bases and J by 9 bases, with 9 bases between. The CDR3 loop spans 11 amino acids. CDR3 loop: CASRKNVEQFF. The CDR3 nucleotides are TGTGCCAGCAGGAAAAATGTTGAGCAGTTCTTC.

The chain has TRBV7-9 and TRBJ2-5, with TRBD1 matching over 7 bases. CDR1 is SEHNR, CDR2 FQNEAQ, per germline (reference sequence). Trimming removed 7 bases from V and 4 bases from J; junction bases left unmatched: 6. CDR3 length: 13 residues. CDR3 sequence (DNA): TGTGCCAGCACCCTAGGGACAGCAGAGACCCAGTACTTC. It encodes CASTLGTAETQYF.

DNA of the CDR3: TGTGCCAGCAGACTCGACAGGGGTGGCGAGCAGTACTTC. This translates into CASRLDRGGEQYF. This chain links TRBV7-9 with TRBJ2-7; TRBD1 matches at 8 bases. CDR1 is SEHNR, CDR2 FQNEAQ, per germline (reference sequence). The ends lost 6 bases at V and 6 bases at J; junction bases unmatched: 7. CDR3 length equals 13 residues.

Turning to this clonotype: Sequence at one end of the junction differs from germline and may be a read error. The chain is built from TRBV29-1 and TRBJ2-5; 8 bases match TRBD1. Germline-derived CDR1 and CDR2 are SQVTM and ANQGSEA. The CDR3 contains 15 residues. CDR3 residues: CSVLPLETGVGTQYF. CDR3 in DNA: TGCAGCGTCCTCCCCCTTGAGACAGGGGTGGGGACCCAGTATTTC.

The CDR3 is CASSAGIVNNEQFF. Written as DNA, the CDR3 is TGTGCCAGCAGCGCCGGAATAGTCAACAATGAGCAGTTCTTC. J is TRBJ2-1 and V is TRBV13; no firm D call. Trimming pared 5 bases from V and 5 bases from J, leaving 13 bases between. Germline assignment: CDR1 PRHDT and CDR2 FYEKMQ (reference sequence). CDR3 length: 14 residues.

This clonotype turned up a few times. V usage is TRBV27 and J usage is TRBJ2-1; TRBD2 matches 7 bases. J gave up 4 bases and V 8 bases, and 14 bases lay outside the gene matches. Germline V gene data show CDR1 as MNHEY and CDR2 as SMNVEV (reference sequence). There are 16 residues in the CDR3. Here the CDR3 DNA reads TGTGCCAGCTCCTCTTTGGGGCTAGCGGCATACAATGAGCAGTTCTTC. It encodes CASSSLGLAAYNEQFF.

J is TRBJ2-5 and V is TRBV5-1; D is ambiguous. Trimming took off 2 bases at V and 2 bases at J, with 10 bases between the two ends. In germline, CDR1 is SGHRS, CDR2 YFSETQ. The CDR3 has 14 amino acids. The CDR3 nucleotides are TGCGCCAGCAGCTTCGTTGCCTTTCAAGAGACCCAGTACTTC. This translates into CASSFVAFQETQYF.

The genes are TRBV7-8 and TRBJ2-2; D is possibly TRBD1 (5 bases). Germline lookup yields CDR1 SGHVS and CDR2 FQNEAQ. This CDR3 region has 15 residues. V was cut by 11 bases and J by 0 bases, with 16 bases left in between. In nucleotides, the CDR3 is TGTGCCGCAAGGGGTGGGCCCGCGAACACCGGGGAGCTGTTTTTT. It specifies CAARGGPANTGELFF.

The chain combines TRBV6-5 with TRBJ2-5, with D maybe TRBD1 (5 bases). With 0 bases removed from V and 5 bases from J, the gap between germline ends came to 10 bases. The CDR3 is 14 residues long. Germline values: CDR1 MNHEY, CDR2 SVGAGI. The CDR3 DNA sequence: TGTGCCAGCAGTTACTCCCAGGGTAGGGAGACCCAGTACTTC. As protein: CASSYSQGRETQYF.

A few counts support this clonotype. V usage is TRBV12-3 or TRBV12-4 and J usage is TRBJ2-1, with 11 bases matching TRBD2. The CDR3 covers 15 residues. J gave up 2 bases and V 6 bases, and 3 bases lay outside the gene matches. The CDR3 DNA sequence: TGTGCCAGCAGGATGACTAGCGGGGCCTACAATGAGCAGTTCTTC. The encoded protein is CASRMTSGAYNEQFF.

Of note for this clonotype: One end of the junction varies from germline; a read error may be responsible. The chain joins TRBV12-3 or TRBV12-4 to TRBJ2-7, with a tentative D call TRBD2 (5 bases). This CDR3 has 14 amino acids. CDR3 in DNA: TGTGCCAGCAGTTCATTCGGACTGTACTACAAGCAGTACTTC. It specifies CASSSFGLYYKQYF.

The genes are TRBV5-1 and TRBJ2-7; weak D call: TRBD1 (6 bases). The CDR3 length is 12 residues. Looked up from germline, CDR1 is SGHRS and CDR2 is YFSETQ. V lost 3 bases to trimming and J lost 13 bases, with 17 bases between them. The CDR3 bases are TGCGCCAGCAGCTCTAACAGGGAAATGGAATACTTC. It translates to CASSSNREMEYF.

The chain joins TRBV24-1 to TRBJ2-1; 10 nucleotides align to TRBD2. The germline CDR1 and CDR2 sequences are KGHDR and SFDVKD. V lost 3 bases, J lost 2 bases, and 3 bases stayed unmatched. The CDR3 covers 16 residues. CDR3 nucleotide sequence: TGTGCCACCAGTGATGGGAGCGGGAGGGCCTACAATGAGCAGTTCTTC. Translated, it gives CATSDGSGRAYNEQFF.

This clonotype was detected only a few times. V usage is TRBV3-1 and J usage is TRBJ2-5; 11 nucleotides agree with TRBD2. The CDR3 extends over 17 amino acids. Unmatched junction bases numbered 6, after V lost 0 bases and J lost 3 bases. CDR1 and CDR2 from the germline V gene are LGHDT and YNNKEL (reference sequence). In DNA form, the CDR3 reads TGTGCCAGCAGCCAAGAGGACGCACTAGCGGGAGAAGAGACCCAGTACTTC. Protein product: CASSQEDALAGEETQYF.

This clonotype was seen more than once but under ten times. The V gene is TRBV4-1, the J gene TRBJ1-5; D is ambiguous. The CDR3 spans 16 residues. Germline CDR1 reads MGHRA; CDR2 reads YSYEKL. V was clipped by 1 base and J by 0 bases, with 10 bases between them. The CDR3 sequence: CASSQAWSSSNQPQHF. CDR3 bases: TGCGCCAGCAGCCAAGCGTGGAGCAGTAGCAATCAGCCCCAGCATTTT.

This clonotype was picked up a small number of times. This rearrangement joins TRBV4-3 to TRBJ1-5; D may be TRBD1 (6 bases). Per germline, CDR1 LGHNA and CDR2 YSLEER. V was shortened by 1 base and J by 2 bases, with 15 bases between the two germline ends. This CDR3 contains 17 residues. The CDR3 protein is CASSQVAGGLGNQPQHF. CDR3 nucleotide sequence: TGCGCCAGCAGCCAAGTAGCCGGGGGCCTCGGCAATCAGCCCCAGCATTTT.